Each of the 23 T cell receptor beta chains below was sequenced from the same sample in a study of T cell responses to AZD1222 COVID-19 vaccine. Method: immunoSEQ multiplex PCR; TCRdb's copy keeps in-frame clones and lacks some. Of about 170,000 clones detected, approximately 92% appear once; the ten largest clones hold around 1.5%. The starting material was peripheral blood, obtained on day 0 of AZD1222 vaccination. All receptors derive from an adult in good health.

This chain links TRBV6-5 with TRBJ1-2; D not certain. Germline-derived CDR1 and CDR2 are MNHEY and SVGAGI. V shed 6 bases and J shed 4 bases, with 12 bases lying between them. CDR3 length equals 13 residues. The CDR3 sequence: CASRDPGTYGYTF. The DNA of the CDR3 is TGTGCCAGCAGAGACCCCGGCACCTATGGCTACACCTTC.

This clone was recorded a few times. This chain joins TRBV7-8 and TRBJ1-1; D call uncertain. The CDR3 spans 15 residues. CDR1 and CDR2 (germline): SGHVS, FQNEAQ. The V end was cut by 1 base, the J end by 0 bases, with 9 bases between. CDR3 bases: TGTGCCAGCAGCTTAGTACCGGGCATGAACACTGAAGCTTTCTTT. This sequence encodes CASSLVPGMNTEAFF. Looking up the rest from reference TRBV7-8 and TRBJ1-1 gives the full variable domain: GAGVSQSPRYKVAKRGQDVALRCDPISGHVSLFWYQQALGQGPEFLTYFQNEAQLDKSGLPSDRFFAERPEGSVSTLKIQRTQQEDSAVYLCASSLVPGMNTEAFFGQGTRLTVV.

V and J are TRBV5-1 and TRBJ2-5, with TRBD2 matching over 13 bases. The CDR3 is 15 residues long. The J segment lost 5 bases and the V segment lost 4 bases, leaving 5 bases of the junction unmatched. Germline lookup yields CDR1 SGHRS and CDR2 YFSETQ. CDR3 region: CASSAGLAGVETQYF. The CDR3 DNA reads as TGCGCCAGCAGCGCCGGACTAGCGGGAGTGGAGACCCAGTACTTC.

This rearrangement joins TRBV7-6 to TRBJ1-1; D possibly corresponds to TRBD1 (6 bases). V was shortened by 2 bases and J by 0 bases, with 22 bases between the two germline ends. Germline assignment: CDR1 SGHVS and CDR2 FNYEAQ. The CDR3 spans 19 residues. Here the CDR3 reads CASSLRTPLDRQLNTEAFF. As DNA, the CDR3 is TGTGCCAGCAGCTTAAGGACCCCCTTGGACAGACAACTGAACACTGAAGCTTTCTTT. Filled out from reference TRBV7-6 and TRBJ1-1, the complete variable domain reads GAGVSQSPRYKVTKRGQDVALRCDPISGHVSLYWYRQALGQGPEFLTYFNYEAQQDKSGLPNDRFSAERPEGSISTLTIQRTEQRDSAMYRCASSLRTPLDRQLNTEAFFGQGTRLTVV.

This rearrangement joins TRBV18 to TRBJ2-2; D is undetermined. Germline V gives CDR1 KGHSH, CDR2 LQKENI. The CDR3 covers 15 residues. Trimming removed 6 bases at V and 7 bases at J, with 18 bases between. The CDR3 DNA sequence: TGTGCCAGCTCCACAACGAACAGAGGCATCGGGGAGCTGTTTTTT. Translating gives CASSTTNRGIGELFF.

The V call is TRBV3-1 (or the pseudogene TRBV3-2), the J call TRBJ1-5; 8 positions agree with TRBD1. Germline CDR1 and CDR2: LGHDT and YNNKEL (reference sequence). V lost 0 bases, J lost 3 bases, and 7 bases stayed unmatched. This CDR3 is built from 17 residues. The CDR3 bases are TGTGCCAGCAGCCAAGATGGCAGGGGGCTCTTCAATCAGCCCCAGCATTTT. It specifies CASSQDGRGLFNQPQHF.

J is TRBJ1-5 and V is TRBV6-5; the match to TRBD1 covers 9 bases. This CDR3 spans 15 amino acids. V dropped 6 bases and J dropped 2; count of bases not matched to a gene: 5. Germline V gene lookup returns CDR1 MNHEY and CDR2 SVGAGI. For the CDR3, the DNA is TGTGCCAGCAGACTACGACAGGGGGGCAATCAGCCCCAGCATTTT. Encoded protein: CASRLRQGGNQPQHF.

The chain links TRBV3-1 (or the pseudogene TRBV3-2) to TRBJ2-2; D not resolved. The V end was cut by 0 bases, the J end by 4 bases, with 12 bases between. Germline CDR1 LGHDT, CDR2 YNNKEL (reference sequence). The CDR3 is 16 amino acids. The CDR3 sequence: CASSQDHYIRTGELFF. CDR3 sequence (DNA): TGTGCCAGCAGCCAAGATCACTATATCCGCACCGGGGAGCTGTTTTTT.

This rearrangement joins TRBV6-5 to TRBJ1-4; D is ambiguous. The CDR3 covers 13 residues. Trimming left V 5 bases short and J 0 bases short, with 4 bases between. Germline V CDR1 and CDR2: MNHEY, SVGAGI. The CDR3 DNA is TGTGCCAGCAGTAAAACAACTAATGAAAAACTGTTTTTT. This codes for CASSKTTNEKLFF.

J is TRBJ1-1 and V is TRBV10-1, with a weak D call TRBD1 (6 bases). Germline lookup yields CDR1 WNHNN and CDR2 SYGVQD (reference sequence). This CDR3 has 12 amino acids. With 3 bases removed from V and 8 bases from J, the gap between germline ends came to 10 bases. DNA for the CDR3: TGCGCCAGCAGTGACCCCGACAGGGAAGCTTTCTTT. This codes for CASSDPDREAFF.

The chain employs TRBV6-4 and TRBJ2-3, with a tentative D call TRBD2 (5 bases). CDR1 MRHNA and CDR2 SNTAGT come from the germline V gene. The CDR3 sequence is 14 residues long. Trimming cost V 4 bases and J 2 bases, with 10 bases left between them. The CDR3 here is CASSGSGDTDTQYF. The CDR3 coding sequence is TGTGCCAGCAGTGGAAGCGGAGACACAGATACGCAGTATTTT.

The chain joins TRBV4-2 to TRBJ1-4; tentatively, D is TRBD1 (6 bases). Trimming cost V 0 bases and J 7 bases, with 12 bases left between them. The CDR3 runs to 15 residues. CDR1 is LGHNA and CDR2 is YNFKEQ in the germline V gene. CDR3 region: CASSQDRRGLEKLFF. DNA for the CDR3: TGTGCCAGCAGCCAAGACCGCAGGGGACTTGAAAAACTGTTTTTT.

Turning to this clone: Other nucleotide sequences from this sample produce the same CDR3. V usage is TRBV5-1 and J usage is TRBJ1-6; TRBD1 matches at 7 bases. V lost 0 bases, J lost 7 bases, and 1 base stayed unmatched. Germline V lookup: CDR1 SGHRS, CDR2 YFSETQ. The CDR3 contains 14 residues. CDR3 region: CASSLGQGNSPLHF. CDR3 nucleotide sequence: TGCGCCAGCAGCTTGGGACAGGGAAATTCACCCCTCCACTTT.

The gene calls are TRBV21-1 and TRBJ2-1; TRBD2 was called by the table and not checked on the DNA. TRBV21-1 corresponds to a pseudogene. This CDR3 has 16 residues. The CDR3 loop is CASSKASSGTYNEQFF. CDR3 nucleotides: TGTGCCAGCAGCAAAGCGAGTAGCGGCACCTACAATGAGCAGTTCTTC.

J is TRBJ1-1 and V is TRBV7-6; the D is unclear. CDR3 length: 15 residues. Trimming removed 1 base from V and 0 bases from J, with 9 bases in between. Germline V CDR1 and CDR2: SGHVS, FNYEAQ. Written as DNA, the CDR3 is TGTGCCAGCAGCTTAGAGGGAAACATGAACACTGAAGCTTTCTTT. Translation gives CASSLEGNMNTEAFF.

This clone has a handful of counts. V usage is TRBV4-2 and J usage is TRBJ2-7; D is tentatively TRBD1 or TRBD2 (5 bases each). The CDR3 totals 15 residues. Per germline, CDR1 LGHNA and CDR2 YNFKEQ. V gave up 0 bases and J gave up 3 bases, with 12 bases separating them. The CDR3 region has the DNA TGTGCCAGCAGCCAAGATCGGGGCGGGTACTACGAGCAGTACTTC. The encoded protein is CASSQDRGGYYEQYF.

This clone has a single count. The rearrangement uses TRBV27 and TRBJ2-3; perhaps TRBD2 as D (6 bases). V dropped 3 bases and J dropped 1 base, with 8 bases sitting between them. The CDR3 length is 14 residues. Germline values: CDR1 MNHEY, CDR2 SMNVEV (reference sequence). CDR3 in DNA: TGTGCCAGCAGTTTGGCTAGCGGCACAGATACGCAGTATTTT. Translating it yields CASSLASGTDTQYF.

The chain recombines TRBV6-2 or TRBV6-3 with TRBJ2-7; D may be TRBD1 (6 bases). This CDR3 has 12 amino acids. The germline V gene has CDR1 MNHEY and CDR2 SVGEGT. Trimming cost V 5 bases and J 8 bases, with 13 bases left between them. CDR3 nucleotides: TGTGCCAGCAGTCCACTCGGGACAAAGCAGTACTTC. This sequence encodes CASSPLGTKQYF.

The table lists this clone with a few counts. The chain is built from TRBV6-2 or TRBV6-3 and TRBJ1-2, with D unclear. The V gene's germline CDR1 is MNHEY and CDR2 SVGEGT. This CDR3 has 12 amino acids. The V and J ends lost 2 bases and 4 bases respectively, with 5 bases between them. The CDR3 bases are TGTGCCAGCAGTTACGCGGTCTATGGCTACACCTTC. As protein: CASSYAVYGYTF.

The V call is TRBV11-2, the J call TRBJ2-1; 8 bases match TRBD1. Germline V gene sequence: CDR1 SGHAT, CDR2 FQNNGV. V shed 5 bases, J shed 7 bases, and the junction held 10 bases outside the gene matches. The CDR3 sequence is 15 residues long. CDR3 nucleotide sequence: TGTGCCAGCAGCCCCCTTTCAGGGGGCTGGAATGAGCAGTTCTTC. Translating gives CASSPLSGGWNEQFF.

This clone was recorded once. In the same sample, other DNA sequences code for this CDR3. The V and J genes are TRBV6-5 and TRBJ1-2; D is uncertain. The V end lost 0 bases, the J end lost 2 bases, and 7 bases lay between the germline ends. The germline CDR1 and CDR2 sequences are MNHEY and SVGAGI. CDR3 length: 14 amino acids. CDR3 amino acids: CASSYSGRNYGYTF. For the CDR3, the DNA is TGTGCCAGCAGTTACTCGGGCAGGAACTATGGCTACACCTTC.

The CDR3 DNA reads as TGTGCCAGCAGCTTAGGGGACAGCCATGGGACTGAAGCTTTCTTT. This translates into CASSLGDSHGTEAFF. This chain connects TRBV7-9 to TRBJ1-1; 7 nucleotides align to TRBD1. This CDR3 region has 15 residues. Germline-derived CDR1 and CDR2 are SEHNR and FQNEAQ (reference sequence). V lost 1 base and J lost 5; bases outside the gene matches: 7.

V is TRBV11-3 and J is TRBJ2-5, with TRBD1 matching over 9 bases. V trimming: 5 bases; J trimming: 6 bases; junction bases outside the gene matches: 4. The CDR3 is made up of 13 amino acids. Looked up from germline, CDR1 is SGHNT and CDR2 is YENEEA. CDR3 region: CASSTGTGQTQYF. CDR3 coding DNA: TGTGCCAGCAGCACCGGGACAGGGCAGACCCAGTACTTC.